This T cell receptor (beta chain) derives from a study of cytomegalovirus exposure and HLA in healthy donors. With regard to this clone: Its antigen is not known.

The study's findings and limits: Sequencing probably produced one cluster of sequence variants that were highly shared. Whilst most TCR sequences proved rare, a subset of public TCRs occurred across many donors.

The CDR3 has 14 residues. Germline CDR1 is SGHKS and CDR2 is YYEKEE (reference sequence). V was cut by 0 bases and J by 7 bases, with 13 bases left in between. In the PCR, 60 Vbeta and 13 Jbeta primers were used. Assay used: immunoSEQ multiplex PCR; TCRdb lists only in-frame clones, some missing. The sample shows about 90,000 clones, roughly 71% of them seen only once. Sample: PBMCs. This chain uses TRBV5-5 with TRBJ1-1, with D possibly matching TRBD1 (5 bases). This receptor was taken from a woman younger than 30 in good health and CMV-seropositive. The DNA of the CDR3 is TGTGCCAGCAGCTTGGCCGGGACTACGGGTGAAGCTTTCTTT. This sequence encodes CASSLAGTTGEAFF. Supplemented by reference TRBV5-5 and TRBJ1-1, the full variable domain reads DAGVTQSPTHLIKTRGQQVTLRCSPISGHKSVSWYQQVLGQGPQFIFQYYEKEERGRGNFPDRFSARQFPNYSSELNVNALLLGDSALYLCASSLAGTTGEAFFGQGTRLTVV.